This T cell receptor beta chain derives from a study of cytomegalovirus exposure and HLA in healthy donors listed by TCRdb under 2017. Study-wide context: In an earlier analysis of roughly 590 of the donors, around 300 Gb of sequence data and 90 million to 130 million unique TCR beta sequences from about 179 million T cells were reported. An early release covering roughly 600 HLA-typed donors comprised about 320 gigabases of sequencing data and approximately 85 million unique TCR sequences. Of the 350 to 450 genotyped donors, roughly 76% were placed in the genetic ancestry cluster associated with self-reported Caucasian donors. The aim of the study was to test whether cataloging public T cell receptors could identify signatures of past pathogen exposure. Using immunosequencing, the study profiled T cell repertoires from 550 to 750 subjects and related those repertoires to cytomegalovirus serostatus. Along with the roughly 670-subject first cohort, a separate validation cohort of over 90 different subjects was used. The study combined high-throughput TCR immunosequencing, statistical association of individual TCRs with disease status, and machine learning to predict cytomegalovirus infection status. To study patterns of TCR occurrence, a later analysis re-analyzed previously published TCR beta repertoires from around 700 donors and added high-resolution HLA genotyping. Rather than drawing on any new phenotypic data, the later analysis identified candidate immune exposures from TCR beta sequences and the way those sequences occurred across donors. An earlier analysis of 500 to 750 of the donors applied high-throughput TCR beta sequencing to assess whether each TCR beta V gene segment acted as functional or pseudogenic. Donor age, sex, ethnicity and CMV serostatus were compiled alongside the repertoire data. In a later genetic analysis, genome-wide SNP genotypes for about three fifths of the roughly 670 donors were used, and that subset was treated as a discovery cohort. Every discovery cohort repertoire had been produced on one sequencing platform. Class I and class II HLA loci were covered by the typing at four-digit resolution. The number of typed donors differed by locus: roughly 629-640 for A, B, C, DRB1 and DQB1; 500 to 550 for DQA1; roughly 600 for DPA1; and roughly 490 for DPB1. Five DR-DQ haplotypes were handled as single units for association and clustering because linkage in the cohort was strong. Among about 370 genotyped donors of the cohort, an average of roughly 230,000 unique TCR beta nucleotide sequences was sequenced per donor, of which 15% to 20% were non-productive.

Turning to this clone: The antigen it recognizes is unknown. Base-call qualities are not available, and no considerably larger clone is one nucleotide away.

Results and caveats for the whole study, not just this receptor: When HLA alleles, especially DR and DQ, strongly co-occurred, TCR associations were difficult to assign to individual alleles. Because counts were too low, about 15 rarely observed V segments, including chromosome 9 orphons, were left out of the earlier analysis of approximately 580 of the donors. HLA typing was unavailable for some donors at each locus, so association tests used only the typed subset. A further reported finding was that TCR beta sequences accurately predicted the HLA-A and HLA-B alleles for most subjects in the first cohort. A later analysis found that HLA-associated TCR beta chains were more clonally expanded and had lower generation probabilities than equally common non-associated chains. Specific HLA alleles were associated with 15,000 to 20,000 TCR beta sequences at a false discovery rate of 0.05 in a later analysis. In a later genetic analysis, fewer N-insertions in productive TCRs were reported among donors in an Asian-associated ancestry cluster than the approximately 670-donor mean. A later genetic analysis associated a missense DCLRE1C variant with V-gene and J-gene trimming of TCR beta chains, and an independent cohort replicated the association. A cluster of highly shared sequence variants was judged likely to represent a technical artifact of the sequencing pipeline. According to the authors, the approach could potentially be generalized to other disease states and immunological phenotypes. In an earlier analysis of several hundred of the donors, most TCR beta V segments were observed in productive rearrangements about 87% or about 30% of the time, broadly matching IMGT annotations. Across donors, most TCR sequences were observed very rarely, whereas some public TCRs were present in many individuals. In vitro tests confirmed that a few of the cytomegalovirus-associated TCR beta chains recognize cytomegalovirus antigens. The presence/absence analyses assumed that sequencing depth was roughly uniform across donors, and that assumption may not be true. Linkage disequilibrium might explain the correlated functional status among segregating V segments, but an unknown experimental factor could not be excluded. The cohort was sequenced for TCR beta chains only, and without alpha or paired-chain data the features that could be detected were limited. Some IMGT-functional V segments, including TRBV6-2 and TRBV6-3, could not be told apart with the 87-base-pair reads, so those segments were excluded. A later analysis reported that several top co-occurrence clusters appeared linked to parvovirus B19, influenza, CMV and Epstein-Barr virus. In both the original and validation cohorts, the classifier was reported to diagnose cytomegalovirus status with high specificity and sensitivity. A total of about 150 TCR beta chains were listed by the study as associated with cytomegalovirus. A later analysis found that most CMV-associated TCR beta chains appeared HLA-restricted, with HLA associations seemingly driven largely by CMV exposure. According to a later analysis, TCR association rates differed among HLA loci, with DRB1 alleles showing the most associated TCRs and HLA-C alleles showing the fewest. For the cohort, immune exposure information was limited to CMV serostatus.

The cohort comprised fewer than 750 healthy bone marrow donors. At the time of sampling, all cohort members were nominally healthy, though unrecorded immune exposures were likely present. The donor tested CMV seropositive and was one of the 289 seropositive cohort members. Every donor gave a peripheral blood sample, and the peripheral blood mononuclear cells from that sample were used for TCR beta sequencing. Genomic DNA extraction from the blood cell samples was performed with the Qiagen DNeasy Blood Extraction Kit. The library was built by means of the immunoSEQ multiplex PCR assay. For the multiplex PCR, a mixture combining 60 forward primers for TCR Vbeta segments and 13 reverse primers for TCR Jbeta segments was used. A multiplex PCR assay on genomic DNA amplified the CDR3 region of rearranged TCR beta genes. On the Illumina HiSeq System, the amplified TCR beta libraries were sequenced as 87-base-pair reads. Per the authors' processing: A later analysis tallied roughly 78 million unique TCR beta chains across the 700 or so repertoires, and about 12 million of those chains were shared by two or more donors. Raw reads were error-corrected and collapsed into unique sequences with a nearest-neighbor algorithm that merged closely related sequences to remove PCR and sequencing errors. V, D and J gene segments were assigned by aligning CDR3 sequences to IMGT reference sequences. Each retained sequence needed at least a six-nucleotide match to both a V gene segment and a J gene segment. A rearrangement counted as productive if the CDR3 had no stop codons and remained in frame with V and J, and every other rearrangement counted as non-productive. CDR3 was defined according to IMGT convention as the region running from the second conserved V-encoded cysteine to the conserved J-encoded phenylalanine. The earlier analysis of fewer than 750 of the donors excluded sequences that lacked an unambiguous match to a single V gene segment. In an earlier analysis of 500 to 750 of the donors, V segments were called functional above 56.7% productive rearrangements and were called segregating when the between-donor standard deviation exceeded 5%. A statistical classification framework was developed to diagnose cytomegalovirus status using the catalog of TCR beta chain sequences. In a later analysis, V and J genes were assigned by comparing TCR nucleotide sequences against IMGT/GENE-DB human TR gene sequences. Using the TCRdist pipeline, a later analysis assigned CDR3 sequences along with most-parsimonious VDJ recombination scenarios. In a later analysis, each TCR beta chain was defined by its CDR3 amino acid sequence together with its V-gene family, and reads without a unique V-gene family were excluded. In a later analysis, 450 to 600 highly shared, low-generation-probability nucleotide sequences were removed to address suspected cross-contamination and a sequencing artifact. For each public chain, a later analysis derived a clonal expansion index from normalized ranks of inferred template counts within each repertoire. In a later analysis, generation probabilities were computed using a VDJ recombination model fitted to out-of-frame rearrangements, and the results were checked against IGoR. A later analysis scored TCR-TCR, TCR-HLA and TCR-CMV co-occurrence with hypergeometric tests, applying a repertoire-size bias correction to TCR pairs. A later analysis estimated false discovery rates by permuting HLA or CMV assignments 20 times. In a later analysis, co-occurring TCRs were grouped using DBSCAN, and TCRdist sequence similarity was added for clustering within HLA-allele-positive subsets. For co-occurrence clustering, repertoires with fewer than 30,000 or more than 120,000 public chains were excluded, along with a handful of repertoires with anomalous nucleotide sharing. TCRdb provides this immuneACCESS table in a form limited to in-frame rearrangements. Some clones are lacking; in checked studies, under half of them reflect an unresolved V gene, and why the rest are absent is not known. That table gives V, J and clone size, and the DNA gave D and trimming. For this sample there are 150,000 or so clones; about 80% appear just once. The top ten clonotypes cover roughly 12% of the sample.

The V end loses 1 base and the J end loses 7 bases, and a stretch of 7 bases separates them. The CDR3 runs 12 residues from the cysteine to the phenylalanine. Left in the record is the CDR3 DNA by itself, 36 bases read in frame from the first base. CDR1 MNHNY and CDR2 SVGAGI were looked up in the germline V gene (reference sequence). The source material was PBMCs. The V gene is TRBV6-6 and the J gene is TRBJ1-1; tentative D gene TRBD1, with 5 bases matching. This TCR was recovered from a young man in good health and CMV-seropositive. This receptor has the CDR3 CASSYWGSEAFF. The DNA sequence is TGTGCCAGCAGTTACTGGGGCAGTGAAGCTTTCTTT.